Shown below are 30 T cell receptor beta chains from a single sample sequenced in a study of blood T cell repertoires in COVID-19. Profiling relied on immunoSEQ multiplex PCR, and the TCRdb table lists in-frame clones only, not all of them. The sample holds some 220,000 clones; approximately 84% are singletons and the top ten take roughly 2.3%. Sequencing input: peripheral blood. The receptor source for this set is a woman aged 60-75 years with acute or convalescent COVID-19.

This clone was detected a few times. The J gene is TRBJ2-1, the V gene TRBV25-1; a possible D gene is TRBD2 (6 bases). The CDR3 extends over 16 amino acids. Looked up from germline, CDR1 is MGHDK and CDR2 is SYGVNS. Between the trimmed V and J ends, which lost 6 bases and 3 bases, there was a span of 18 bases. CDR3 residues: CASRDEYAGNYNEQFF. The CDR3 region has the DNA TGTGCCAGCAGGGACGAGTATGCGGGGAACTACAATGAGCAGTTCTTC. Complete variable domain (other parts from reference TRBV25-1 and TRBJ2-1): EADIYQTPRYLVIGTGKKITLECSQTMGHDKMYWYQQDPGMELHLIHYSYGVNSTEKGDLSSESTVSRIRTEHFPLTLESARPSHTSQYLCASRDEYAGNYNEQFFGPGTRLTVL.

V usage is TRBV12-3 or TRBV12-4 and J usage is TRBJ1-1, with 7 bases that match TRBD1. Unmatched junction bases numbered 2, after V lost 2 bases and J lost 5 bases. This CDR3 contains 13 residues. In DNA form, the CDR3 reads TGTGCCAGCAGTTTACAGACAGGGACTGAAGCTTTCTTT. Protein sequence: CASSLQTGTEAFF.

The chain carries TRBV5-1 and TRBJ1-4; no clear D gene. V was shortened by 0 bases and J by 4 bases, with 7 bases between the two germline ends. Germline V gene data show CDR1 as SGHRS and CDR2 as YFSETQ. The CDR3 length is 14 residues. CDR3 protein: CASSLGSLNEKLFF. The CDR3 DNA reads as TGCGCCAGCAGCTTGGGTAGCCTTAATGAAAAACTGTTTTTT.

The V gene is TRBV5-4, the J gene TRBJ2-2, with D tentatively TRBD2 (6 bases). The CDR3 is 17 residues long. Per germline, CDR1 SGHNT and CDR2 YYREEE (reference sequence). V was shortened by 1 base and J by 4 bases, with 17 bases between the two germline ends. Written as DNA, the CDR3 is TGTGCCAGCAGCTTGATAGGCGGGGCCCGCGTCACCGGGGAGCTGTTTTTT. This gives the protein CASSLIGGARVTGELFF. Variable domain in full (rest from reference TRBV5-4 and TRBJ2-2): ETGVTQSPTHLIKTRGQQVTLRCSSQSGHNTVSWYQQALGQGPQFIFQYYREEENGRGNFPPRFSGLQFPNYSSELNVNALELDDSALYLCASSLIGGARVTGELFFGEGSRLTVL.

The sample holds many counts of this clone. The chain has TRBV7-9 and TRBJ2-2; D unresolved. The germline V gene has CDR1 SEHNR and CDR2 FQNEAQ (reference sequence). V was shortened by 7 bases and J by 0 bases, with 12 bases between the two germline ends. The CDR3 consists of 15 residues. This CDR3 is CASINIGSNTGELFF. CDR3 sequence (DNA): TGTGCCAGCATCAATATTGGCTCGAACACCGGGGAGCTGTTTTTT.

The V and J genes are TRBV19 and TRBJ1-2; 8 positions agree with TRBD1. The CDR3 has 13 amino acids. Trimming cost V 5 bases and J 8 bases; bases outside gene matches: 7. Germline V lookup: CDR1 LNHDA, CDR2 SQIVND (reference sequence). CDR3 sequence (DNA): TGTGCCAGTAGTCCCGGACAGGGAGGCGGCTACACCTTC. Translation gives CASSPGQGGGYTF.

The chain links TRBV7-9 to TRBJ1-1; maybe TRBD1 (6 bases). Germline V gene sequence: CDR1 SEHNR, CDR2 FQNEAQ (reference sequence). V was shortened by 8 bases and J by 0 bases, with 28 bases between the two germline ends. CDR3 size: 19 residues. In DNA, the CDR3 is TGTGCCAGCCGCATGGACGCCGGCACAGGGAATCGAATGAACACTGAAGCTTTCTTT. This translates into CASRMDAGTGNRMNTEAFF. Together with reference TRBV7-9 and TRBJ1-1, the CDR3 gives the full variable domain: DTGVSQNPRHKITKRGQNVTFRCDPISEHNRLYWYRQTLGQGPEFLTYFQNEAQLEKSRLLSDRFSAERPKGSFSTLEIQRTEQGDSAMYLCASRMDAGTGNRMNTEAFFGQGTRLTVV.

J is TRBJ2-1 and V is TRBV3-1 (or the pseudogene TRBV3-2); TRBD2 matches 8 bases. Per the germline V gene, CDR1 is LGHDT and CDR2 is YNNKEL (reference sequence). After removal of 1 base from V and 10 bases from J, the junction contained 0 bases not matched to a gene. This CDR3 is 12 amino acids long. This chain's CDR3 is CASSQGTSEQFF. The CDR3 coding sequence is TGTGCCAGCAGCCAAGGGACTAGCGAGCAGTTCTTC.

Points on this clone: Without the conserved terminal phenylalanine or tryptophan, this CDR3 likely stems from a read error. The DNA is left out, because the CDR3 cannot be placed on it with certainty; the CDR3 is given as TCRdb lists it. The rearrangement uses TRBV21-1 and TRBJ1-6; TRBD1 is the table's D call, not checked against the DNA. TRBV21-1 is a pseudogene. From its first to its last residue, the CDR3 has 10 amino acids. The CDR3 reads CARTQGAKNQ.

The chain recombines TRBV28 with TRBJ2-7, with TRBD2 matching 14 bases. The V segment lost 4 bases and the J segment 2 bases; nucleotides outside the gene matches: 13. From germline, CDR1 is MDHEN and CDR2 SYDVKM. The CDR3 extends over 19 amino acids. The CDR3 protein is CASSSGLAGGLTSPYEQYF. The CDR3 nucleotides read TGTGCCAGCAGTTCCGGACTAGCGGGGGGCCTCACCTCTCCCTACGAGCAGTACTTC.

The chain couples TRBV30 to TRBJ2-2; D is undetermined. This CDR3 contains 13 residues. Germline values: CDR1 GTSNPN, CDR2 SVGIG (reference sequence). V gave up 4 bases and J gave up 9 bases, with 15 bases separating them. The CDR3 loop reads CAWTKSPHRELFF. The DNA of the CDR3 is TGTGCCTGGACCAAATCCCCACACCGGGAGCTGTTTTTT.

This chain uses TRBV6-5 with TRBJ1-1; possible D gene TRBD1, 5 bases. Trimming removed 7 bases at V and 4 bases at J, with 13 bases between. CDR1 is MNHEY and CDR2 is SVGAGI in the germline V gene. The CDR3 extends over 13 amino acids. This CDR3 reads CASTLHGGTEAFF. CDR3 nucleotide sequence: TGTGCCAGCACCTTGCACGGGGGCACTGAAGCTTTCTTT.

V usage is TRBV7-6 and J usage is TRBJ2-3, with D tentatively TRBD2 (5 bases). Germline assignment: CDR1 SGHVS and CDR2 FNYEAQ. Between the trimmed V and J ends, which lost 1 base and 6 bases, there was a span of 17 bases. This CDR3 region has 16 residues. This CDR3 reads CASSLGSGSPGDTQYF. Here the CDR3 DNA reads TGTGCCAGCAGCTTAGGTTCAGGATCTCCGGGGGATACGCAGTATTTT.

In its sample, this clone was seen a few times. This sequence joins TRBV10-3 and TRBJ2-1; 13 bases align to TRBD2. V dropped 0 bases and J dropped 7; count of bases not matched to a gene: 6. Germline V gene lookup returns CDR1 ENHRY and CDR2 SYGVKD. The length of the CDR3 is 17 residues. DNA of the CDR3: TGTGCCATCAGTGAGTCGACTGGACTAGCGGGGGTGAATGAGCAGTTCTTC. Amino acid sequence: CAISESTGLAGVNEQFF.

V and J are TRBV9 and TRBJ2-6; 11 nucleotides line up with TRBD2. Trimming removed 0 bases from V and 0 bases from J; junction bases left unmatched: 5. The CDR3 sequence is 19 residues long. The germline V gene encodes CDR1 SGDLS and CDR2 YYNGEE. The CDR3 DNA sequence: TGTGCCAGCAGCGTAGCCGGGACTAGCGGTGCCTCTGGGGCCAACGTCCTGACTTTC. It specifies CASSVAGTSGASGANVLTF.

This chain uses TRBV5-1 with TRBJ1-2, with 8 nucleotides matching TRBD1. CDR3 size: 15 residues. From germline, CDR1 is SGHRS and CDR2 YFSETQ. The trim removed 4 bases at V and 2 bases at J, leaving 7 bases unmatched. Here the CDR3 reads CASSADAGGNYGYTF. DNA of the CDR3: TGCGCCAGCAGCGCGGATGCAGGGGGCAACTATGGCTACACCTTC.

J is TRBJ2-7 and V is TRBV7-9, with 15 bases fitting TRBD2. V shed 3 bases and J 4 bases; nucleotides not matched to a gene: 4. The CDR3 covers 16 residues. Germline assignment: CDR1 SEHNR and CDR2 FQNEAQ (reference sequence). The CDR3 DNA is TGTGCCAGCAGCTTGGCCGGGACTAGCGGGGGGTACGAGCAGTACTTC. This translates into CASSLAGTSGGYEQYF.

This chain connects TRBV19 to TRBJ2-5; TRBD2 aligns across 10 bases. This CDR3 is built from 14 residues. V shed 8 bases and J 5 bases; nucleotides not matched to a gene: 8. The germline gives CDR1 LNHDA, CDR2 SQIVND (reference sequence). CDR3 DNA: TGTGCCAGTCGGAGCGGGGGGGCCGGGGAGACCCAGTACTTC. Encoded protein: CASRSGGAGETQYF. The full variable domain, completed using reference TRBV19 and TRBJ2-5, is DGGITQSPKYLFRKEGQNVTLSCEQNLNHDAMYWYRQDPGQGLRLIYYSQIVNDFQKGDIAEGYSVSREKKESFPLTVTSAQKNPTAFYLCASRSGGAGETQYFGPGTRLLVL.

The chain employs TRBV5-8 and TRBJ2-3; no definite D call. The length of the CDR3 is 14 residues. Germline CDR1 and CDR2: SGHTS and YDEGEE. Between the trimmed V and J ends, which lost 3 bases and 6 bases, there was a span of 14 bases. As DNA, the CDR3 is TGTGCCAGCAGCTATGGGTCGGGTTTGGATACGCAGTATTTT. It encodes CASSYGSGLDTQYF. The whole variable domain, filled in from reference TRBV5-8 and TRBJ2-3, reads EAGVTQSPTHLIKTRGQQATLRCSPISGHTSVYWYQQALGLGLQFLLWYDEGEERNRGNFPPRFSGRQFPNYSSELNVNALELEDSALYLCASSYGSGLDTQYFGPGTRLTVL.

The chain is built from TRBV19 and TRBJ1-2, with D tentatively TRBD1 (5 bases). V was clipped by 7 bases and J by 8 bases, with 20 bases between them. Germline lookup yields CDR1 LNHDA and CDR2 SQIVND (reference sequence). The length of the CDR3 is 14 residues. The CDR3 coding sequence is TGTGCCAGTACCTCGACAGAAAAGCTCAGGGGCTACACCTTC. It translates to CASTSTEKLRGYTF. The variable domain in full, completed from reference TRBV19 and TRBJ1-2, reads DGGITQSPKYLFRKEGQNVTLSCEQNLNHDAMYWYRQDPGQGLRLIYYSQIVNDFQKGDIAEGYSVSREKKESFPLTVTSAQKNPTAFYLCASTSTEKLRGYTFGSGTRLTVV.

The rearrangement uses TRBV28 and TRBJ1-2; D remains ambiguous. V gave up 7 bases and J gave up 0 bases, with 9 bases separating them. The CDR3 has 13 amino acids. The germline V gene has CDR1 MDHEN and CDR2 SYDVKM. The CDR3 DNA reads TGTGCCAGCAAGGCAGGCACTAACTATGGCTACACCTTC. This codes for CASKAGTNYGYTF.

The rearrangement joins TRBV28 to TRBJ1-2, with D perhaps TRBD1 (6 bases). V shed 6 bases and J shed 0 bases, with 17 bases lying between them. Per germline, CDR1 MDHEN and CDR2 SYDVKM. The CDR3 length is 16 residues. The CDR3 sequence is CASSDGQPTSNYGYTF. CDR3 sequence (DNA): TGTGCCAGCAGCGACGGACAGCCGACCTCTAACTATGGCTACACCTTC.

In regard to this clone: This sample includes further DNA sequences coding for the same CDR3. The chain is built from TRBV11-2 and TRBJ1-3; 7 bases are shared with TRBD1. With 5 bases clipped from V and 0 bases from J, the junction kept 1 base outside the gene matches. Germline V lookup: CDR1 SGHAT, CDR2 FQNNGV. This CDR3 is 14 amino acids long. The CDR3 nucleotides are TGTGCCAGCAGCCCAGGGGGCTCTGGAAACACCATATATTTT. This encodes CASSPGGSGNTIYF.

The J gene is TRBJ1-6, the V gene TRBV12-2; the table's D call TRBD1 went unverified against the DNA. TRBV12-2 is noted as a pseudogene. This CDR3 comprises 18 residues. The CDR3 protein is CASRSRDRSGRNRSPLHF. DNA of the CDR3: TGTGCAAGTCGCTCCCGGGACAGGAGTGGGAGGAACCGTTCACCCCTCCACTTT.

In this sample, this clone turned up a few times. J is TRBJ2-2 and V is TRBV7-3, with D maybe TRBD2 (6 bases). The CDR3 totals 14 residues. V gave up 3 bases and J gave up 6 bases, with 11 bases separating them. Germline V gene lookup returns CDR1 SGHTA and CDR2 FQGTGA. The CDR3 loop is CASSLDYEAGELFF. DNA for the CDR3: TGTGCCAGCAGCTTGGACTACGAGGCCGGGGAGCTGTTTTTT. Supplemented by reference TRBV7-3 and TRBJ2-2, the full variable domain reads GAGVSQTPSNKVTEKGKYVELRCDPISGHTALYWYRQSLGQGPEFLIYFQGTGAADDSGLPNDRFFAVRPEGSVSTLKIQRTERGDSAVYLCASSLDYEAGELFFGEGSRLTVL.

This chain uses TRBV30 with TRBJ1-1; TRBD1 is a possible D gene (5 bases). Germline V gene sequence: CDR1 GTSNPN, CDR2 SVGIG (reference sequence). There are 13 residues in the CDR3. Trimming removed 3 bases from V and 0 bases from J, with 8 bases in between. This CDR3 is CAWRKTVNTEAFF. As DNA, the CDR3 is TGTGCCTGGAGGAAGACAGTGAACACTGAAGCTTTCTTT. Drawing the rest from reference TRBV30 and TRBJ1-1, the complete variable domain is SQTIHQWPATLVQPVGSPLSLECTVEGTSNPNLYWYRQAAGRGLQLLFYSVGIGQISSEVPQNLSASRPQDRQFILSSKKLLLSDSGFYLCAWRKTVNTEAFFGQGTRLTVV.

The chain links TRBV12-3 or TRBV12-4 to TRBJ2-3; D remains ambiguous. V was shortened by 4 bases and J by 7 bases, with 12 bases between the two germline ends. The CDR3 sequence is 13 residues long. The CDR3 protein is CASSSTRLNTQYF. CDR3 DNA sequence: TGTGCCAGCAGTTCCACGAGGTTAAATACGCAGTATTTT.

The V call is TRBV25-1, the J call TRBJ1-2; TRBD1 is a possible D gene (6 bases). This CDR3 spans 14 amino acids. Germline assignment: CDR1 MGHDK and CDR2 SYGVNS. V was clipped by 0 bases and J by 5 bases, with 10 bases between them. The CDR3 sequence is CASSEYNRAYGYTF. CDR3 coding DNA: TGTGCCAGCAGTGAATATAACAGGGCTTATGGCTACACCTTC.

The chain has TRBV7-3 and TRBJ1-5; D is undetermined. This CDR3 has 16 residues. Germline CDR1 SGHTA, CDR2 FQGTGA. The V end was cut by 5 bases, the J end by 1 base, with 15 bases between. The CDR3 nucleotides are TGTGCCAGCAGCATTCACAGAATTTCAAGCAATCAGCCCCAGCATTTT. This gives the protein CASSIHRISSNQPQHF.

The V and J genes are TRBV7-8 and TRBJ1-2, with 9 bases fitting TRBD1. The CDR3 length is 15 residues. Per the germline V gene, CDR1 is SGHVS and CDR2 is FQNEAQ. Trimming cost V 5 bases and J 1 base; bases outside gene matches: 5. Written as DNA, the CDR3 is TGTGCCAGCAGCGAGTACAGGGGGCGTAACTATGGCTACACCTTC. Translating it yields CASSEYRGRNYGYTF.